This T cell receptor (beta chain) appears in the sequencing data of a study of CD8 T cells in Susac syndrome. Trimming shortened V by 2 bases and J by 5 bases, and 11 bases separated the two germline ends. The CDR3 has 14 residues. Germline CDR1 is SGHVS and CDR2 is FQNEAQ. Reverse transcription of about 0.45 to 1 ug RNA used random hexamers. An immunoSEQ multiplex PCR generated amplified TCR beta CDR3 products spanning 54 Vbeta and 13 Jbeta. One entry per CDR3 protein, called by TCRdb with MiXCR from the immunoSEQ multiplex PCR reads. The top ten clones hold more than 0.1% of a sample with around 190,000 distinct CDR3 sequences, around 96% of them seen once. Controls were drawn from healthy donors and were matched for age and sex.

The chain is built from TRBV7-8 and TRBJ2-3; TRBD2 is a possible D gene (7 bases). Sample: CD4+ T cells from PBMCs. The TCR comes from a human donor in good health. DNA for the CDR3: TGTGCCAGCAGCTTACGGGGGGCCGGAGATACGCAGTATTTT. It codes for CASSLRGAGDTQYF.